These T cell receptor beta chains were read from a single sample in a study of blood T cell repertoires in COVID-19. Produced via immunoSEQ multiplex PCR; TCRdb's table is partial and in-frame only. This table has approximately 300,000 clones, around four fifths appearing once. Input material: peripheral blood. The receptor source for this set is a woman in her fifties or sixties with acute or convalescent COVID-19. CDR3s include the opening cysteine and the closing phenylalanine or tryptophan. The order of the fields is J gene, clone size, V gene, D gene, CDR3 DNA, CDR3 protein. A D gene is named only where the DNA matches it firmly. Not all rows give a size; the values are once, few, many and, for expanded clones, a class.

J: TRBJ1-2; size: NA; V: TRBV7-2; D: NA; DNA: TGTGCCAGCAGTTCTAGGGCGGTTCTGACAGACTACACCTTC; CDR3: CASSSRAVLTDYTF
J: TRBJ2-7; size: once; V: TRBV10-3; D: NA; DNA: TGTGCCATCAGTGAGTGGGGCAACCACTACGAGCAGTACTTC; CDR3: CAISEWGNHYEQYF
J: TRBJ1-1; size: few; V: TRBV18; D: TRBD1; DNA: TGTGCCAGCTCACAGGGGGCGGACACTGAAGCTTTCTTT; CDR3: CASSQGADTEAFF
J: TRBJ1-2; size: NA; V: TRBV9; D: NA; DNA: TGTGCCAGCAGCGTCCCGCACGAGGGGGACTATGGCTACACCTTC; CDR3: CASSVPHEGDYGYTF
J: TRBJ1-4; size: NA; V: TRBV2; D: NA; DNA: TGTGCCAGCAGTGGTGCAGGCGGGCAAGGTGAAAAACTGTTTTTT; CDR3: CASSGAGGQGEKLFF
J: TRBJ2-7; size: NA; V: TRBV7-8; D: NA; DNA: TGTGCCAGCAGCCCGAGGGGGGGGACCCCATACGAGCAGTACTTC; CDR3: CASSPRGGTPYEQYF
J: TRBJ1-2; size: NA; V: TRBV7-3; D: NA; DNA: TGTGCCAGCAGCTTAAACGGTGGTAACTATGGCTACACCTTC; CDR3: CASSLNGGNYGYTF
J: TRBJ1-1; size: NA; V: TRBV4-1; D: TRBD1; DNA: TGCGCCAGCAGCCAAGTCGGCAGGGGGCGATACACTGAAGCTTTCTTT; CDR3: CASSQVGRGRYTEAFF
J: TRBJ1-2; size: NA; V: TRBV6-5; D: TRBD1; DNA: TGTGCCAGCGTCATCTTCCGGGACAGGGATAGCGGCTACACCTTC; CDR3: CASVIFRDRDSGYTF
J: TRBJ1-3; size: NA; V: TRBV29-1; D: NA; DNA: TGCAGCGTTGCCGGGACACCAAGCTCTGGAAACACCATATATTTT; CDR3: CSVAGTPSSGNTIYF
J: TRBJ1-2; size: few; V: TRBV6-4; D: NA; DNA: TGTGCCAGCAGTGACCACCAGGGAACCTATGGCTACACCTTC; CDR3: CASSDHQGTYGYTF
J: TRBJ2-5; size: once; V: TRBV10-3; D: TRBD1; DNA: TGTGCCATTTCGGGGGACAGGGGGGATGAGACCCAGTACTTC; CDR3: CAISGDRGDETQYF
J: TRBJ2-2; size: once; V: TRBV18; D: NA; DNA: TGTGCCAGCTCACCAAAGGGGCAGTACACCGGGGAGCTGTTTTTT; CDR3: CASSPKGQYTGELFF
J: TRBJ2-5; size: NA; V: TRBV11-2; D: NA; DNA: TGTGCCAGCAGCCTCCAAGAGACCCAGTACTTC; CDR3: CASSLQETQYF
J: TRBJ2-3; size: NA; V: TRBV4-1; D: NA; DNA: TGCGCCAGCAGCCAAACAGGGTGGGGCACAGATACGCAGTATTTT; CDR3: CASSQTGWGTDTQYF
J: TRBJ2-4; size: NA; V: TRBV30; D: NA; DNA: TGTGCCTGGAGTACGGGAAGTAGGAACATTCAGTACTTC; CDR3: CAWSTGSRNIQYF
J: TRBJ2-5; size: NA; V: TRBV7-3; D: NA; DNA: TGTGCCAGCAGCTTAGGGCTAGCAGAGACCCAGTACTTC; CDR3: CASSLGLAETQYF
J: TRBJ2-3; size: once; V: TRBV7-3; D: TRBD1; DNA: TGTGCCAGCAGCTCGACAGGGCTCGTGGCGCAGTATTTT; CDR3: CASSSTGLVAQYF
J: TRBJ1-2; size: NA; V: TRBV28; D: NA; DNA: TGTGCCAGCAGTTTCTTCCCCCCACCCAAAACAAACTATGGCTACACCTTC; CDR3: CASSFFPPPKTNYGYTF
J: TRBJ1-1; size: NA; V: TRBV29-1; D: NA; DNA: TGCAGCGTCGACCGGAGCGGAATGAACACTGAAGCTTTCTTT; CDR3: CSVDRSGMNTEAFF
J: TRBJ1-4; size: NA; V: TRBV2; D: NA; DNA: TGTGCCAGCGAGGAGATAAATGAAAAACTGTTTTTT; CDR3: CASEEINEKLFF
J: TRBJ1-2; size: NA; V: TRBV19; D: NA; DNA: TGTGCCAGTAGTATAGGCCAAGGGACTATCGGGACCTATGGCTACACCTTC; CDR3: CASSIGQGTIGTYGYTF